The count of the clone carrying this TCR beta chain is one. The germline V gene has CDR1 KGHSH and CDR2 LQKENI. The CDR3 contains 13 residues. V was clipped by 1 base and J by 4 bases, with 7 bases between them. The sequenced target, TCR beta, came from blood CD8+ and CD4+ T cells. TEMRA cells were enriched by FACS, while CD8+ and CD4+ T cells were obtained through a negative isolation that was performed magnetically. RNA in amounts of roughly 0.45 to 1 ug was reverse transcribed with random hexamers. The CDR3 of TCR beta was amplified by immunoSEQ multiplex PCR across 54 Vbeta and 13 Jbeta. TCRdb passed the immunoSEQ multiplex PCR reads through MiXCR, listing each CDR3 protein once. This sample has around 130,000 distinct CDR3 sequences, with less than 95% found just once. The data were taken from a study of CD8 T cells in Susac syndrome.

Sequencing input: CD4+ T cells from PBMCs. V gene TRBV18 combines with J gene TRBJ2-5, with unresolved D. The receptor's source is a human donor in good health. CDR3 amino acids: CASSPLSVETQYF. In DNA form, the CDR3 reads TGTGCCAGCTCACCACTGTCAGTAGAGACCCAGTACTTC.